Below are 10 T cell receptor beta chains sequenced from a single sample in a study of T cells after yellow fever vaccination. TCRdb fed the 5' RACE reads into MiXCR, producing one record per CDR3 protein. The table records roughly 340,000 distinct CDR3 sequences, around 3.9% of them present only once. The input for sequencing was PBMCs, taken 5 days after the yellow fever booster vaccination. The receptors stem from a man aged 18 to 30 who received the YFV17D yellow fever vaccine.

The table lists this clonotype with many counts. CDR3 sequence: CASRRATNEKLFF. The CDR3 bases are TGTGCCAGCCGGAGGGCAACTAATGAAAAACTGTTTTTT. This chain uses TRBV27 with TRBJ1-4; the D is unclear. The V and J ends lost 8 bases and 0 bases respectively, with 7 bases between them. The CDR3 runs 13 residues. CDR1 MNHEY and CDR2 SMNVEV come from the germline V gene (reference sequence).

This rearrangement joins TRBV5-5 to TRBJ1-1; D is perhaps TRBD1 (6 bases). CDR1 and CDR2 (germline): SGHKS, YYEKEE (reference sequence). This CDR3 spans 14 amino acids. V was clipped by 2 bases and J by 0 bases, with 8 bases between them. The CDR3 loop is CASSFTGLNTEAFF. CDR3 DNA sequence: TGTGCCAGCAGCTTCACAGGGTTGAACACTGAAGCTTTCTTT. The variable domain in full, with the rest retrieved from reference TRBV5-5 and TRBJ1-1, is DAGVTQSPTHLIKTRGQQVTLRCSPISGHKSVSWYQQVLGQGPQFIFQYYEKEERGRGNFPDRFSARQFPNYSSELNVNALLLGDSALYLCASSFTGLNTEAFFGQGTRLTVV.

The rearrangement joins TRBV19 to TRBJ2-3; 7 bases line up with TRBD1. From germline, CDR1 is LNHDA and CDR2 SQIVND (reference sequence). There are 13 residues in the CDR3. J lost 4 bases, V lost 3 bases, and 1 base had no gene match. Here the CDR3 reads CASSIGQADTQYF. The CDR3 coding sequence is TGTGCCAGTAGTATTGGACAGGCAGATACGCAGTATTTT.

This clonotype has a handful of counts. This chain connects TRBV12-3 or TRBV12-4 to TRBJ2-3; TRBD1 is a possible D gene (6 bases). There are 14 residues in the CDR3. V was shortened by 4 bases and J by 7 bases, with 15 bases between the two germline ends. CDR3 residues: CASSWTVGLNTQYF. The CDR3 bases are TGTGCCAGCAGTTGGACAGTCGGATTAAATACGCAGTATTTT.

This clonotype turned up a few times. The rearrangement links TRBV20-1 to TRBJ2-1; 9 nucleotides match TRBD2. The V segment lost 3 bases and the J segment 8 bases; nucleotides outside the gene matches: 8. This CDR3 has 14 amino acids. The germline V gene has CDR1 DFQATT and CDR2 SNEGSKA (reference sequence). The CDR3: CSASLASGADEQFF. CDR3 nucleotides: TGCAGTGCTAGTCTCGCTAGCGGGGCGGATGAGCAGTTCTTC.

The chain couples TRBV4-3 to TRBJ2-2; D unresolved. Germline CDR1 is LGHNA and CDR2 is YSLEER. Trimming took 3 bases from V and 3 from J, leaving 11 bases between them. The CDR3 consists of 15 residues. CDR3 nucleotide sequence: TGCGCCAGCAGCCAGGCCATGCTGGACACCGGGGAGCTGTTTTTT. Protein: CASSQAMLDTGELFF.

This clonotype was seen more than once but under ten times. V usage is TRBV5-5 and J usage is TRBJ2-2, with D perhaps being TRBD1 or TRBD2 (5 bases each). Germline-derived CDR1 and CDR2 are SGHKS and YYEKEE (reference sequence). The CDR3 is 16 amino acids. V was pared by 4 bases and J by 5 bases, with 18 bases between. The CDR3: CASSEEAGLWTGELFF. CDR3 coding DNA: TGTGCCAGCAGCGAGGAGGCAGGGCTCTGGACCGGGGAGCTGTTTTTT.

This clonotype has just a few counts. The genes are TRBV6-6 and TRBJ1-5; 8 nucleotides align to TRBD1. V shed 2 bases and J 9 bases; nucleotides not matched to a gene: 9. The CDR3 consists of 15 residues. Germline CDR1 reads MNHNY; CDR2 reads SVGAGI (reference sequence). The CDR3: CASSYADRGGGPQHF. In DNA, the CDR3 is TGTGCCAGCAGTTACGCAGACAGGGGAGGTGGGCCCCAGCATTTT.

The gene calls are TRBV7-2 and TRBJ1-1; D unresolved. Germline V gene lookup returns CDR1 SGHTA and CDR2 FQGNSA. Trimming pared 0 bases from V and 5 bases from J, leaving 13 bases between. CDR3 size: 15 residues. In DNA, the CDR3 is TGTGCCAGCAGCTTAGCTTTACAACCCCGAACTGAAGCTTTCTTT. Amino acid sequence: CASSLALQPRTEAFF.

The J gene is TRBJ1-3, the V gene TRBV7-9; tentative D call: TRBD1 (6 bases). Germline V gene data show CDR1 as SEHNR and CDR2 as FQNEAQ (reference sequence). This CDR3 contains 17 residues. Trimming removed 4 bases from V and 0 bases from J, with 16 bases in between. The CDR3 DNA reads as TGTGCCAGCAGCTCGAATTCCGGGACAAACTCTGGAAACACCATATATTTT. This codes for CASSSNSGTNSGNTIYF.